The 19 T cell receptor beta chains listed next were all sequenced from one sample in a study of neurological immune-mediated disorders. TCRdb fed the 5' RACE reads into MiXCR, producing one record per CDR3 protein. The data hold just over 95,000 distinct CDR3 sequences, with around 3.3% observed a single time. Sequencing input: PBMCs. The source of these receptors is a woman aged 18 to 35 with multiple sclerosis.

This clonotype was seen repeatedly, ten times or more. The chain combines TRBV27 with TRBJ1-2; the D is unclear. Trimming shortened V by 5 bases and J by 1 base, and 8 bases separated the two germline ends. Per the germline V gene, CDR1 is MNHEY and CDR2 is SMNVEV (reference sequence). CDR3 length equals 13 residues. In nucleotides, the CDR3 is TGTGCCAGCAGTCCCTTTGTTAACTATGGCTACACCTTC. Its translation: CASSPFVNYGYTF.

This clonotype was seen repeatedly, ten times or more. The chain employs TRBV3-1 and TRBJ2-1; 7 nucleotides match TRBD2. This CDR3 contains 13 residues. Looked up from germline, CDR1 is LGHDT and CDR2 is YNNKEL (reference sequence). The V and J ends lost 0 bases and 8 bases, in that order; junction bases with no gene match: 1. CDR3 residues: CASSQDRGDEQFF. The CDR3 DNA follows: TGTGCCAGCAGCCAAGATCGGGGGGATGAGCAGTTCTTC.

This clonotype occurred many times. The chain carries TRBV20-1 and TRBJ2-7; no definite D call. Deletions cut 2 bases from V and 3 bases from J, with 11 bases between. The CDR3 contains 13 residues. Germline lookup yields CDR1 DFQATT and CDR2 SNEGSKA (reference sequence). CDR3 sequence: CSARRPDIYEQYF. CDR3 in DNA: TGCAGTGCTAGACGTCCAGACATCTACGAGCAGTACTTC.

This clonotype was detected many times. CDR3 amino acids: CASSYSKKNTEAFF. In DNA form, the CDR3 reads TGTGCCAGCAGTTACTCGAAAAAGAACACTGAAGCTTTCTTT. The rearrangement uses TRBV6-5 and TRBJ1-1, with D unclear. The V end was cut by 0 bases, the J end by 1 base, with 6 bases between. This CDR3 region has 14 residues. Germline V CDR1 and CDR2: MNHEY, SVGAGI.

This clonotype has a count of ten or more. The chain couples TRBV7-9 to TRBJ2-7, with D unresolved. The CDR3 length is 11 residues. Trimming shortened V by 5 bases and J by 1 base, and 3 bases separated the two germline ends. Germline CDR1 is SEHNR and CDR2 is FQNEAQ (reference sequence). The CDR3 bases are TGTGCCAGCAGCACTTCCTACGAGCAGTACTTC. Protein sequence: CASSTSYEQYF.

This clonotype has ten or more counts. This chain joins TRBV6-2 or TRBV6-3 and TRBJ2-1, with 8 bases fitting TRBD1. The CDR3 runs to 15 residues. Trimming cost V 6 bases and J 3 bases; bases outside gene matches: 7. Per germline, CDR1 MNHEY and CDR2 SVGEGT. CDR3 in amino acids: CASSPGTGGYNEQFF. The DNA of the CDR3 is TGTGCCAGCAGCCCCGGGACAGGAGGCTACAATGAGCAGTTCTTC.

This clonotype was counted between two and nine times. A much larger clone differs from this one at a single base, so this may be a read error. V gene TRBV28 combines with J gene TRBJ2-7; D ambiguous. The V gene's germline CDR1 is MDHEN and CDR2 SYDVKM. The length of the CDR3 is 12 residues. The DNA of the CDR3 is TGTGACAGCAGTTTCGCATCCTACGAGCAGTACTTC. Its protein is CDSSFASYEQYF.

The table lists this clonotype with many counts. The chain joins TRBV3-1 to TRBJ2-7; no clear D. Deletions cut 0 bases from V and 7 bases from J, with 13 bases between. The CDR3 has 14 residues. CDR1 and CDR2 from the germline V gene are LGHDT and YNNKEL (reference sequence). Here the CDR3 reads CASSQDPFSAEQYF. The CDR3 region has the DNA TGTGCCAGCAGCCAAGATCCGTTCTCGGCTGAGCAGTACTTC.

This clonotype has ten or more counts. The chain combines TRBV9 with TRBJ2-1, with D tentatively TRBD2 (6 bases). In germline, CDR1 is SGDLS, CDR2 YYNGEE. The CDR3 runs to 13 residues. Deletions cut 3 bases from V and 4 bases from J, with 8 bases between. CDR3 loop: CASSGGTYNEQFF. The CDR3 DNA follows: TGTGCCAGCAGCGGCGGGACTTACAATGAGCAGTTCTTC.

Ten or more counts support this clonotype. This sequence joins TRBV7-2 and TRBJ1-2; TRBD1 is a possible D gene (5 bases). CDR1 and CDR2 from the germline V gene are SGHTA and FQGNSA. V was clipped by 4 bases and J by 3 bases, with 15 bases between them. This CDR3 contains 15 residues. The chain's CDR3 is CASSSTGGVHYGYTF. For the CDR3, the DNA is TGTGCCAGCAGCTCGACGGGAGGGGTGCACTATGGCTACACCTTC.

This clonotype was counted at least ten times. The rearrangement uses TRBV28 and TRBJ2-4; D could derive from TRBD1 or TRBD2 (5 bases each). Germline V CDR1 and CDR2: MDHEN, SYDVKM. The CDR3 totals 15 residues. V lost 2 bases and J lost 1, with 9 bases in between. CDR3 DNA: TGTGCCAGCAGTTTAGTGGGGGAGGCCAAAAACATTCAGTACTTC. The encoded protein is CASSLVGEAKNIQYF.

This chain joins TRBV5-1 and TRBJ2-2; 8 bases map to TRBD2. J lost 4 bases, V lost 3 bases, and 17 bases had no gene match. Germline loops: CDR1 SGHRS, CDR2 YFSETQ. There are 19 residues in the CDR3. The CDR3 reads CASSWKMVSGGDGTGELFF. The CDR3 DNA follows: TGCGCCAGCAGCTGGAAAATGGTGAGCGGGGGAGACGGCACCGGGGAGCTGTTTTTT.

This clonotype appeared many times. The chain couples TRBV2 to TRBJ1-1, with D uncertain. This CDR3 is built from 14 residues. The V and J ends lost 6 bases and 4 bases respectively, with 15 bases between them. The germline gives CDR1 SNHLY, CDR2 FYNNEI. The CDR3 spells CASRPRGGVTEAFF. In nucleotides, the CDR3 is TGTGCCAGCAGGCCGCGGGGTGGCGTCACTGAAGCTTTCTTT.

This clonotype showed up many times. The V and J genes are TRBV4-3 and TRBJ2-7; D unclear. The CDR3 extends over 17 amino acids. The V end lost 0 bases, the J end lost 5 bases, and 20 bases lay between the germline ends. Looked up from germline, CDR1 is LGHNA and CDR2 is YSLEER. CDR3 protein: CASSQDPSRLTIDEQYF. In DNA, the CDR3 is TGCGCCAGCAGCCAAGATCCCTCCCGCTTAACTATTGACGAGCAGTACTTC.

This clonotype came up many times. This CDR3 reads CSVGQGASTEAFF. In DNA, the CDR3 is TGCAGCGTTGGACAGGGGGCGAGTACGGAAGCTTTCTTT. The chain has TRBV29-1 and TRBJ1-1; 10 bases are a match to TRBD1. The V gene's germline CDR1 is SQVTM and CDR2 ANQGSEA. Trimming at V came to 4 bases and at J to 8 bases, leaving 7 bases not matched to a gene. The CDR3 runs to 13 residues. The whole variable domain, remainder taken from reference TRBV29-1 and TRBJ1-1, is SAVISQKPSRDICQRGTSLTIQCQVDSQVTMMFWYRQQPGQSLTLIATANQGSEATYESGFVIDKFPISRPNLTFSTLTVSNMSPEDSSIYLCSVGQGASTEAFFGQGTRLTVV.

Ten or more counts support this clonotype. The chain has TRBV5-5 and TRBJ2-5, with 8 bases matching TRBD1. The V gene end was trimmed by 4 bases and the J gene end by 5 bases; junction bases not matched to a gene: 7. The germline V gene has CDR1 SGHKS and CDR2 YYEKEE (reference sequence). The CDR3 sequence is 14 residues long. The CDR3 loop is CASSPNRGRETQYF. The CDR3 nucleotides are TGTGCCAGCAGCCCCAACAGGGGGAGGGAGACCCAGTACTTC.

This clonotype came up many times. The chain uses TRBV2 and TRBJ1-1; 10 bases line up with TRBD1. Trimming at V came to 10 bases and at J to 2 bases, leaving 10 bases not matched to a gene. CDR1 and CDR2 from the germline V gene are SNHLY and FYNNEI. The CDR3 contains 15 residues. The DNA for the CDR3 is TGTGCCACGATCCGGGACAGGGGATTTAACACTGAAGCTTTCTTT. Amino acid sequence: CATIRDRGFNTEAFF. Full variable domain (remainder filled in from reference TRBV2 and TRBJ1-1): EPEVTQTPSHQVTQMGQEVILRCVPISNHLYFYWYRQILGQKVEFLVSFYNNEISEKSEIFDDQFSVERPDGSNFTLKIRSTKLEDSAMYFCATIRDRGFNTEAFFGQGTRLTVV.

About this clonotype itself: A much larger clone sits a single nucleotide away, making a read error possible. CDR3 sequence: CASTSETGGLTEAFF. The CDR3 bases are TGCGCCAGCACCTCCGAGACAGGGGGCCTCACTGAAGCTTTCTTT. The J gene is TRBJ1-1, the V gene TRBV5-1, with 10 nucleotides matching TRBD1. Germline values: CDR1 SGHRS, CDR2 YFSETQ. This CDR3 contains 15 residues. V lost 6 bases to trimming and J lost 4 bases; unmatched junction nucleotides: 9. The full variable domain, with the rest looked up from reference TRBV5-1 and TRBJ1-1, is KAGVTQTPRYLIKTRGQQVTLSCSPISGHRSVSWYQQTPGQGLQFLFEYFSETQRNKGNFPGRFSGRQFSNSRSEMNVSTLELGDSALYLCASTSETGGLTEAFFGQGTRLTVV.

The table lists this clonotype with many counts. The chain combines TRBV20-1 with TRBJ2-5; D is possibly TRBD2 (5 bases). Trimming cost V 4 bases and J 5 bases, with 23 bases left between them. The CDR3 covers 16 residues. Germline CDR1 reads DFQATT; CDR2 reads SNEGSKA (reference sequence). In DNA form, the CDR3 reads TGCAGTGCTACTTCAATTCAGAGGGAGAGATGGGAGACCCAGTACTTC. As protein: CSATSIQRERWETQYF.